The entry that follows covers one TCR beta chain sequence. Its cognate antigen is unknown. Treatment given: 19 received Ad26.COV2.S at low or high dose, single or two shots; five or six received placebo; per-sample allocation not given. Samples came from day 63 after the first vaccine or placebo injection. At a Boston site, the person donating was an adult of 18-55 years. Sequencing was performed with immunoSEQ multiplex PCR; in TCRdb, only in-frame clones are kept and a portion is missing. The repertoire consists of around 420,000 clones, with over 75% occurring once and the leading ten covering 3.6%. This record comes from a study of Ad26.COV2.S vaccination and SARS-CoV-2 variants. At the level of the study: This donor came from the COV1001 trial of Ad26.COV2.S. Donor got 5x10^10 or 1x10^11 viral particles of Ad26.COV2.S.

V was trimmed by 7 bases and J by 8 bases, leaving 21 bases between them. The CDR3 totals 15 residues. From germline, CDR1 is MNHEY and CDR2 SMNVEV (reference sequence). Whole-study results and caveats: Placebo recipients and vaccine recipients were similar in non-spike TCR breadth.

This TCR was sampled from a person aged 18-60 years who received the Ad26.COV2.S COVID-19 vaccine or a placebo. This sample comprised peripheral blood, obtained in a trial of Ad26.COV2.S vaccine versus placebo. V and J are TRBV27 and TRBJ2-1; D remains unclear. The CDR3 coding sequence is TGTGCCAGCACCACAAGGACGGAATCCGGCCATGAGCAGTTCTTC. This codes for CASTTRTESGHEQFF.